The clone carrying this TCR beta chain was counted ten times or more. Its antigen is unknown. The data derive from a study of T cells in Graves' hyperthyroidism and ophthalmopathy. Study-wide findings and caveats: Appearing also in blood were most of the thyroid clonotypes expanded above 0.001.

The CDR3 runs 13 residues. Trimming cost V 3 bases and J 2 bases; bases outside gene matches: 1. CDR1 and CDR2 from the germline V gene are SGHRS and YFSETQ. RNA transcripts were the template for amplifying TCR beta CDR3 regions. First-round RT-PCR targeting the TCR CDR3 was performed with the HTBI primer set. One entry per CDR3 protein, called by TCRdb with MiXCR from the multiplex PCR reads. The repertoire has 130,000 or so distinct CDR3 sequences, around 21% of them found once; the top ten carry over 60%. This TCR was recovered from a woman aged 45 to 65 with Graves' hyperthyroidism that later progressed to Graves' ophthalmopathy. V and J are TRBV5-1 and TRBJ2-7; 8 bases fit TRBD2. Source material: blood. CDR3 sequence: CASSSGLAYEQYF. The CDR3 DNA follows: TGCGCCAGCAGCTCGGGACTAGCCTACGAGCAGTACTTC.